This TCR beta chain was retrieved from a study of cytomegalovirus exposure and HLA in healthy donors. Profiled with immunoSEQ multiplex PCR; TCRdb holds only in-frame clones, not every one. This sample has almost 75,000 clones, with around 85% found just once. This CDR3 has 14 residues. Germline-derived CDR1 and CDR2 are SGHNT and YYREEE (reference sequence). Trimming removed 4 bases from V and 2 bases from J, with 12 bases in between. The receptor's source is a man aged 25 to 40 in good health and CMV-seronegative. This chain links TRBV5-4 with TRBJ1-1; TRBD1 is a possible D gene (6 bases). The sequenced sample was PBMCs. The CDR3, as DNA: TGTGCCAGCAGCGTACAGGGAGTCAACACTGAAGCTTTCTTT. Residues: CASSVQGVNTEAFF.